This T cell receptor (beta chain) is drawn from a study of cytomegalovirus exposure and HLA in healthy donors (dated by TCRdb to 2016 to 2017). Regarding the research as a whole: In an earlier analysis of under 600 of the donors, approximately 260 Gb of sequence data and about 110 million unique TCR beta sequences from about 190 million T cells were reported. The T cell repertoires of under 700 subjects were profiled by immunosequencing and related to cytomegalovirus serostatus. Among roughly 370 genotyped donors of the cohort, an average of about 240,000 unique TCR beta nucleotide sequences were sequenced per donor, around 20% of them non-productive. To study patterns of TCR occurrence, a later analysis re-analyzed previously published TCR beta repertoires from 666 donors and added high-resolution HLA genotyping. The study combined high-throughput TCR immunosequencing, statistical association of individual TCRs with disease status, and machine learning to predict cytomegalovirus infection status. A separate validation cohort of approximately 120 different subjects was used in addition to the roughly 720-subject first cohort. Roughly 310 gigabases of sequencing data and approximately 93 million unique TCR sequences were included in an early release covering about 600 HLA-typed donors. In the later analysis, no new phenotypic data were used to find candidate immune exposures; instead, reliance was placed on TCR beta sequences and their occurrence across donors. All discovery cohort repertoires had been generated on a single sequencing platform. The study aimed to test whether signatures of past pathogen exposure could be identified by cataloging public T cell receptors. Class I and class II HLA loci were covered by the typing at four-digit resolution. Because of strong linkage in the cohort, five DR-DQ haplotypes were treated as single units for association and clustering. Typing coverage varied by locus: roughly 620-640 donors for A, B, C, DRB1 and DQB1; about 520 for DQA1; over 600 for DPA1; approximately 490 for DPB1. An earlier analysis of around 540 of the donors applied high-throughput TCR beta sequencing to assess whether each TCR beta V gene segment acted as functional or pseudogenic. Among the roughly 430 genotyped donors, around 81% belonged to the genetic ancestry cluster associated with self-reported Caucasian donors. Donor age, sex, ethnicity and CMV serostatus were compiled together with the repertoire data. A later genetic analysis used genome-wide SNP genotypes for about 65% of the 666 donors, treating that subset as a discovery cohort. Beyond this particular receptor, the publication reports: According to a later genetic analysis, donors in an Asian-associated ancestry cluster had fewer N-insertions in productive TCRs than the approximately 700-donor mean. Because counts were too low, some 16 rarely observed V segments, including chromosome 9 orphons, were excluded from the earlier analysis of under 650 of the donors. Only TCR beta chains were sequenced in this cohort, and the absence of alpha or paired-chain data limited detectable features. Presence/absence analyses assumed roughly uniform sequencing depth across donors, an assumption that may not hold. The only immune exposure information available for the cohort was CMV serostatus. While some public TCRs were present in many individuals, most TCR sequences turned up only very rarely across donors. A cluster of highly shared sequence variants was judged likely to represent a technical artifact of the sequencing pipeline. The classifier was reported to diagnose cytomegalovirus status with high specificity and sensitivity in both the original and validation cohorts. Three of the identified cytomegalovirus-associated TCR beta chains were confirmed in vitro to be specific for cytomegalovirus antigens. A later analysis found that TCR association rates varied across HLA loci, with DRB1 alleles showing the most associated TCRs and HLA-C alleles the fewest. When HLA alleles, especially DR and DQ, strongly co-occurred, attributing TCR associations to individual alleles was difficult. According to a later analysis, most CMV-associated TCR beta chains appeared to be HLA-restricted, and the HLA associations seemed to be driven largely by CMV exposure. The authors suggested that the approach could potentially be extended to other disease states and immunological phenotypes. In a later analysis, HLA-associated TCR beta chains were found to be more clonally expanded and to have lower generation probabilities than equally common non-associated chains. Because some donors lacked HLA typing at each locus, the association tests relied only on the typed subset. In an earlier analysis of roughly 500 of the donors, most TCR beta V segments appeared in productive rearrangements about 87% or about 30% of the time, broadly matching IMGT annotations. A total of roughly 160 TCR beta chains were listed by the study as associated with cytomegalovirus. Correlated functional status among segregating V segments might be attributable to linkage disequilibrium, but an unknown experimental factor could not be ruled out. A later analysis associated 15,000 to 20,000 TCR beta sequences with specific HLA alleles at a false discovery rate of 0.05. In a later analysis, several top co-occurrence clusters were reported to appear linked to parvovirus B19, influenza, CMV and Epstein-Barr virus. V-gene and J-gene trimming of TCR beta chains was associated with a missense DCLRE1C variant in a later genetic analysis, and the association was replicated in an independent cohort. A further reported finding was that TCR beta sequences accurately predicted the HLA-A and HLA-B alleles for most subjects in the first cohort.

Receptor libraries were prepared by the immunoSEQ multiplex PCR assay. The multiplex PCR relied on a mix of 60 forward primers for TCR Vbeta segments and 13 reverse primers for TCR Jbeta segments. The CDR3 region of rearranged TCR beta genes was amplified from genomic DNA with a multiplex PCR assay. The amplified TCR beta libraries were sequenced on the Illumina HiSeq System as 87-base-pair reads. In the authors' own workflow: Across the 640 or so repertoires, a later analysis counted some 81 million unique TCR beta chains, roughly 11 million of which were shared by at least two donors. Raw reads were error-corrected and collapsed into unique sequences by a nearest-neighbor algorithm in which closely related sequences were merged to remove PCR and sequencing errors. Alignment of CDR3 sequences to IMGT reference sequences was used to assign V, D and J gene segments. For a sequence to be retained, at least a six-nucleotide match to both a V gene segment and a J gene segment was required. Rearrangements were classified as productive when the CDR3 lacked stop codons and remained in frame with V and J, and all other rearrangements were classified as non-productive. Following IMGT convention, CDR3 was defined as the stretch from the second conserved V-encoded cysteine to the conserved J-encoded phenylalanine. The earlier analysis of 587 of the donors excluded sequences that lacked an unambiguous match to a single V gene segment. An earlier analysis of a few hundred of the donors called V segments functional above 56.7% productive rearrangements and segregating when the between-donor standard deviation exceeded 5%. A statistical classification framework was built to diagnose cytomegalovirus status from the catalog of TCR beta chain sequences. A later analysis assigned V and J genes by comparing TCR nucleotide sequences with IMGT/GENE-DB human TR gene sequences. The TCRdist pipeline was used in a later analysis to assign CDR3 sequences and most-parsimonious VDJ recombination scenarios. In a later analysis, every TCR beta chain was defined by the combination of its CDR3 amino acid sequence and its V-gene family, and reads without a unique V-gene family were dropped. A later analysis removed 592 highly shared, low-generation-probability nucleotide sequences to deal with suspected cross-contamination and a sequencing artifact. In a later analysis, a clonal expansion index for each public chain was calculated from normalized within-repertoire ranks of inferred template counts. In a later analysis, generation probabilities were computed using a VDJ recombination model fitted to out-of-frame rearrangements, and the results were checked against IGoR. In a later analysis, hypergeometric tests were used to score TCR-TCR, TCR-HLA and TCR-CMV co-occurrence, with a repertoire-size bias correction applied to TCR pairs. In a later analysis, false discovery rates were estimated by permuting HLA or CMV assignments 20 times. In a later analysis, co-occurring TCRs were grouped using DBSCAN, with TCRdist sequence similarity added in when clustering inside HLA-allele-positive subsets. Repertoires with fewer than 30,000 or more than 120,000 public chains, plus five repertoires with anomalous nucleotide sharing, were excluded from co-occurrence clustering. The immuneACCESS repertoire file appears here via TCRdb, limited to in-frame rearrangements. These files lack a portion of the clones; in checked studies, under half of the deficit traces to unresolved V genes, and the cause of the others is not known. That table furnishes V, J and clone size, whereas the DNA furnished D and trimming. The sample has about 150,000 clones on record, 72% of them singletons. The top ten clones comprise 2% to 2.5% of the sample.

The cohort consisted of 650 to 700 healthy bone marrow donors. At the time of sampling, every cohort member was nominally healthy, though immune exposures that went unrecorded were likely present. The donor tested CMV seronegative, placing the donor among the 350 or so seronegative members of the cohort. A peripheral blood sample was provided by each donor, and peripheral blood mononuclear cells were used for TCR beta sequencing. The Qiagen DNeasy Blood Extraction Kit was used to extract genomic DNA from the blood cell samples. Concerning this clone: Its antigen is unknown. The record has no base qualities; no much larger clone is one base away.

The TCR sequence derives from a man aged 40-50 years in good health and CMV-seronegative. Input material: PBMCs.

Here the CDR3 is given as CASSYWTSGGQGELFF. The DNA reads as follows: TGTGCCAGCAGCTACTGGACTAGCGGGGGGCAGGGGGAGCTGTTTTTT. The sequence links TRBV5-5 to TRBJ2-2, and 14 bases in between align with TRBD2. CDR3 length: 16 amino acids, cysteine to phenylalanine. CDR3 DNA only is kept here, 48 bases in frame from base 1. Trimming takes 3 bases off V and 8 bases off J; junction bases not matched to a gene: 6. The germline V gene (reference sequence) supplies CDR1 SGHKS and CDR2 YYEKEE. When the CDR3 is completed using the reference TRBV5-5 and TRBJ2-2 genes on either side, the full variable domain is DAGVTQSPTHLIKTRGQQVTLRCSPISGHKSVSWYQQVLGQGPQFIFQYYEKEERGRGNFPDRFSARQFPNYSSELNVNALLLGDSALYLCASSYWTSGGQGELFFGEGSRLTVL.